The 12 T cell receptor beta chains in this list originate from one sample, sequenced in a study of T cells after posttransplantation cyclophosphamide. Profiling relied on immunoSEQ multiplex PCR, and the TCRdb table lists in-frame clones only, not all of them. Among 5,600 or so clones listed, approximately 94% were seen once. The specimen was CD4+ T cells sorted from bone marrow. The source is a woman aged 60 to 75 in good health, CMV-negative, and a related stem cell transplant donor.

The chain is built from TRBV4-1 and TRBJ2-1; 10 bases line up with TRBD2. This CDR3 has 15 amino acids. The J segment lost 10 bases and the V segment lost 4 bases, leaving 10 bases of the junction unmatched. Germline V CDR1 and CDR2: MGHRA, YSYEKL. DNA for the CDR3: TGCGCCAGCAGCCGGGGGAGCGGGGGGGCCGGGGAGCAGTTCTTC. This translates into CASSRGSGGAGEQFF.

The chain recombines TRBV9 with TRBJ1-1; D is possibly TRBD1 (6 bases). Deletions cut 2 bases from V and 4 bases from J, with 12 bases between. Germline CDR1 is SGDLS and CDR2 is YYNGEE. The CDR3 is made up of 14 amino acids. The CDR3 region is CASSVTGIGTEAFF. The CDR3 nucleotides are TGTGCCAGCAGCGTTACAGGGATAGGCACTGAAGCTTTCTTT.

The genes are TRBV6-1 and TRBJ1-1; D is undetermined. Germline V gene lookup returns CDR1 MNHNS and CDR2 SASEGT. The CDR3 length is 10 residues. V dropped 3 bases and J dropped 8 bases, with 4 bases sitting between them. CDR3 nucleotides: TGTGCCAGCAGTGAGGAGGAAGCTTTCTTT. It encodes CASSEEEAFF.

This sequence joins TRBV5-1 and TRBJ2-7; no reliable D call. This CDR3 spans 15 amino acids. V lost 0 bases and J 2 bases, leaving 12 bases between the germline ends. CDR1 is SGHRS and CDR2 is YFSETQ in the germline V gene. The CDR3 spells CASSLEAGNPYEQYV. In DNA form, the CDR3 reads TGCGCCAGCAGCTTGGAGGCAGGTAATCCCTACGAGCAGTACGTC.

V and J are TRBV6-1 and TRBJ2-1; D may be TRBD2 (7 bases). Germline V gives CDR1 MNHNS, CDR2 SASEGT. V was pared by 6 bases and J by 6 bases, with 18 bases between. This CDR3 is 15 amino acids long. This CDR3 is CASRDRGALGNEQFF. In DNA form, the CDR3 reads TGTGCCAGCAGAGACCGGGGGGCTTTGGGCAATGAGCAGTTCTTC.

In its sample, this clone was seen once. CDR3 sequence reads: CASSLGGAANEKLFF. The DNA of the CDR3 is TGTGCCAGCAGCCTGGGAGGGGCGGCTAATGAAAAACTGTTTTTT. V and J are TRBV28 and TRBJ1-4; TRBD1 is a possible D gene (5 bases). Germline values: CDR1 MDHEN, CDR2 SYDVKM. V lost 6 bases to trimming and J lost 3 bases, with 14 bases between them. The CDR3 runs to 15 residues.

This chain connects TRBV7-3 to TRBJ2-5; D remains ambiguous. This CDR3 region has 13 residues. V dropped 2 bases and J dropped 2 bases, with 6 bases sitting between them. From germline, CDR1 is SGHTA and CDR2 FQGTGA. The CDR3 region is CASSLVLQETQYF. CDR3 sequence (DNA): TGTGCCAGCAGCTTAGTGCTACAAGAGACCCAGTACTTC.

The chain has TRBV29-1 and TRBJ1-2, with D unclear. Between the trimmed V and J ends, which lost 1 base and 7 bases, there was a span of 10 bases. CDR1 is SQVTM, CDR2 ANQGSEA, per germline. The CDR3 has 12 residues. The DNA of the CDR3 is TGCAGCGTTGAAGGCCAGTCAGGTGGCTACACCTTC. Its protein is CSVEGQSGGYTF.

The rearrangement links TRBV19 to TRBJ2-5, with 8 bases fitting TRBD1. Germline V lookup: CDR1 LNHDA, CDR2 SQIVND (reference sequence). Unmatched junction bases numbered 7, after V lost 3 bases and J lost 4 bases. This CDR3 region has 15 residues. The DNA of the CDR3 is TGTGCCAGTAGTATCACCCAGGGGGCTGGAGAGACCCAGTACTTC. Residues: CASSITQGAGETQYF.

This rearrangement joins TRBV28 to TRBJ1-4; TRBD1 matches at 9 bases. The CDR3 spans 14 residues. CDR1 and CDR2 from the germline V gene are MDHEN and SYDVKM. The trim removed 5 bases at V and 8 bases at J, leaving 6 bases unmatched. CDR3 DNA sequence: TGTGCCAGCAGTCGGACAGGGGTTGGGGAAAAACTGTTTTTT. It is translated as CASSRTGVGEKLFF.

The rearrangement uses TRBV11-2 and TRBJ1-1; 7 bases fit TRBD1. The V segment lost 4 bases and the J segment 5 bases; nucleotides outside the gene matches: 10. The CDR3 has 15 amino acids. Germline lookup yields CDR1 SGHAT and CDR2 FQNNGV. CDR3 coding DNA: TGTGCCAGCAGCTCCACAGGGGACCTTAGGACTGAAGCTTTCTTT. As protein: CASSSTGDLRTEAFF.

This clone was seen once. J is TRBJ2-5 and V is TRBV30; 8 bases fit TRBD2. This CDR3 comprises 15 residues. Germline V CDR1 and CDR2: GTSNPN, SVGIG (reference sequence). With 1 base clipped from V and 4 bases from J, the junction kept 8 bases outside the gene matches. The CDR3 DNA reads as TGTGCCTGGAGTGGGGTAGCGGGGTGGGGAGAGACCCAGTACTTC. Encoded protein: CAWSGVAGWGETQYF. Variable domain in full (rest from reference TRBV30 and TRBJ2-5): SQTIHQWPATLVQPVGSPLSLECTVEGTSNPNLYWYRQAAGRGLQLLFYSVGIGQISSEVPQNLSASRPQDRQFILSSKKLLLSDSGFYLCAWSGVAGWGETQYFGPGTRLLVL.